This T cell receptor beta chain originates from a study of blood T cell repertoires in COVID-19. Across the whole study: Acute-phase and convalescent COVID-19 samples originated in the United States, Italy and Spain. In each case, the material was cDNA or gDNA derived from T cells, B-cell-depleted T cells, or PBMCs.

Original handling: Amplification with reference gene primers provided the estimates of nucleated cell counts. Generated by immunoSEQ multiplex PCR, the TCRdb table keeps only in-frame clones and is missing some. V and J calls and clone size are given by that table; D and trimming were obtained from the DNA. The profile shows about 81,000 clones, roughly 84% of them singletons. Germline assignment: CDR1 KGHDR and CDR2 SFDVKD. The CDR3 consists of 14 residues. V was clipped by 5 bases and J by 7 bases; unmatched bases: 8. The sample consisted of peripheral blood. This sequence originates from a woman in her 70s with acute or convalescent COVID-19. This sequence joins TRBV24-1 and TRBJ2-5; 8 bases are a match to TRBD1. As DNA, the CDR3 is TGTGCCACCAGTGCGACAGGGGTGGGAGGGACCCAGTACTTC. This translates into CATSATGVGGTQYF.